This TCR beta chain was recovered during a study of Ad26.COV2.S vaccination and SARS-CoV-2 variants. At the level of the study: Once, or twice with 56 days between doses, Ad26.COV2.S was given intramuscularly. Study-wide points: Post-vaccination breadth of spike-specific CD8+ and CD4+ T cell responses was reportedly substantial. The TCR-based breadth and depth measures might underestimate overall T cell responses.

This clone was seen more than once but under ten times. Its antigen is unidentified. This same CDR3 is encoded by further DNA sequences in the sample. Measured with immunoSEQ multiplex PCR; TCRdb has only the in-frame clones, and not every one. The sample has 350,000 to 400,000 clones; approximately 86% are singletons. The CDR3 sequence is 13 residues long. Germline trimming cut 5 bases from V and 7 bases from J; bases unmatched to any gene: 4. The treatment: approximately 18 received Ad26.COV2.S at low or high dose, single or two shots; about 5 received placebo; per-sample allocation not given. Sampling took place 63 days after the first vaccine or placebo injection. Donor was an adult aged 18-55 years in Boston.

The source of this sequence is a person between 18 and 65 years old who received the Ad26.COV2.S COVID-19 vaccine or a placebo. Sequences were derived from peripheral blood, sampled in a trial of Ad26.COV2.S vaccine versus placebo. The chain has TRBV12-3 or TRBV12-4 and TRBJ1-2; 10 nucleotides match TRBD1. CDR3 loop: CASSPTGGSGYTF. The CDR3 bases are TGTGCCAGCAGTCCGACAGGGGGCTCTGGCTACACCTTC.